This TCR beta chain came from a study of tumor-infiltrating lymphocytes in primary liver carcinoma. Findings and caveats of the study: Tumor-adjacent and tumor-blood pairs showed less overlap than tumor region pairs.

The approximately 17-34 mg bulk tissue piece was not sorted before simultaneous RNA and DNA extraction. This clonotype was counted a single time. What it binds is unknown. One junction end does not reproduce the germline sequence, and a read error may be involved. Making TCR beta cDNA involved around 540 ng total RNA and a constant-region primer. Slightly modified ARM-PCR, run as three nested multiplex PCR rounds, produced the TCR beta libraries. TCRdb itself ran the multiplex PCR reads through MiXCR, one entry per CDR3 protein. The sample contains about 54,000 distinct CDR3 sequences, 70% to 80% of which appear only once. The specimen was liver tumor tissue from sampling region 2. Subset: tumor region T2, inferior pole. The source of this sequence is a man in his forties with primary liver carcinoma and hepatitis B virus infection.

This CDR3 is CASSFRDSGMEKTRYF. CDR3 DNA sequence: TGTGCTAGCAGCTTCCGGGATAGCGGGATGGAGAAGACCCGGTACTTC. The chain carries TRBV7-9 and TRBJ2-5; 8 bases align to TRBD2. The CDR3 runs to 16 residues. Germline CDR1 is SEHNR and CDR2 is FQNEAQ (reference sequence).